The next 25 T cell receptor beta chains were all read from a single sample in a study of T-cell memory formation after mild COVID-19. TCRdb itself ran the 5' RACE reads through MiXCR, one entry per CDR3 protein. The table lists approximately 390,000 distinct CDR3 sequences, 15% to 20% of them singletons. Sequencing used PBMCs or a T cell subset sorted from them (not recorded which). All receptors come from a man between 18 and 35 years old who had mild COVID-19 (a few samples of this study predate the infection). Cell type and time point are not known.

In its sample, this clonotype was seen a few times. The chain employs TRBV5-1 and TRBJ1-6, with D unresolved. Germline CDR1 is SGHRS and CDR2 is YFSETQ. The CDR3 is 14 amino acids. The V end lost 5 bases, the J end lost 0 bases, and 6 bases lay between the germline ends. This CDR3 reads CASSASSYNSPLHF. The CDR3 nucleotides read TGCGCCAGCAGTGCGAGCTCCTATAATTCACCCCTCCACTTT.

This clonotype was observed a few times. This chain connects TRBV5-5 to TRBJ2-3; 7 bases match TRBD1. V dropped 4 bases and J dropped 4; count of bases not matched to a gene: 6. Germline CDR1 SGHKS, CDR2 YYEKEE (reference sequence). This CDR3 contains 14 residues. CDR3 protein: CASSGRQGPDTQYF. CDR3 bases: TGTGCCAGCAGCGGACGACAGGGACCAGATACGCAGTATTTT.

The genes are TRBV5-1 and TRBJ2-3, with unresolved D. The CDR3 covers 17 residues. Trimming took off 0 bases at V and 0 bases at J, with 14 bases between the two ends. From germline, CDR1 is SGHRS and CDR2 YFSETQ. The CDR3 DNA reads as TGCGCCAGCAGCTTGGCCATAGTGGGTACTAGCACAGATACGCAGTATTTT. This codes for CASSLAIVGTSTDTQYF.

This clonotype turned up a few times. This rearrangement joins TRBV7-3 to TRBJ1-1; D is unresolved. Germline CDR1 and CDR2: SGHTA and FQGTGA. V was trimmed by 1 base and J by 0 bases, leaving 12 bases between them. This CDR3 has 16 amino acids. CDR3 bases: TGTGCCAGCAGCTTAAAAGGGTTAACTATGAACACTGAAGCTTTCTTT. This gives the protein CASSLKGLTMNTEAFF. The whole variable domain, filled in from reference TRBV7-3 and TRBJ1-1, reads GAGVSQTPSNKVTEKGKYVELRCDPISGHTALYWYRQSLGQGPEFLIYFQGTGAADDSGLPNDRFFAVRPEGSVSTLKIQRTERGDSAVYLCASSLKGLTMNTEAFFGQGTRLTVV.

The CDR3 DNA follows: TGTGCCAGTAGTATGGGGGGGCCTACAGATACGCAGTATTTT. This encodes CASSMGGPTDTQYF. The J gene is TRBJ2-3, the V gene TRBV19; perhaps TRBD2 as D (7 bases). V was shortened by 3 bases and J by 3 bases, with 10 bases between the two germline ends. Germline values: CDR1 LNHDA, CDR2 SQIVND (reference sequence). This CDR3 has 14 residues.

This clonotype has a handful of counts. The V call is TRBV2, the J call TRBJ1-4; TRBD1 aligns across 8 bases. The J segment lost 5 bases and the V segment lost 5 bases, leaving 19 bases of the junction unmatched. Germline V CDR1 and CDR2: SNHLY, FYNNEI. The CDR3 is 19 residues long. In nucleotides, the CDR3 is TGTGCCAGCAGTCACTTCAGGGGGCGCGTGGAGGAGGGGAATGAAAAACTGTTTTTT. Protein: CASSHFRGRVEEGNEKLFF.

This sequence joins TRBV7-8 and TRBJ2-3; D call uncertain. The CDR3 extends over 10 amino acids. With 5 bases removed from V and 7 bases from J, the gap between germline ends came to 4 bases. Germline-derived CDR1 and CDR2 are SGHVS and FQNEAQ. The CDR3 protein is CASSLYTQYF. DNA of the CDR3: TGTGCCAGCAGCCTCTATACGCAGTATTTT.

V gene TRBV12-3 or TRBV12-4 combines with J gene TRBJ2-5; 7 bases are a match to TRBD2. This CDR3 region has 15 residues. The J segment lost 1 base and the V segment lost 6 bases, leaving 8 bases of the junction unmatched. The CDR3 loop is CASRTSARGQETQYF. The CDR3 coding sequence is TGTGCCAGCAGAACTAGCGCTAGGGGCCAAGAGACCCAGTACTTC.

This clonotype was observed a handful of times. This chain joins TRBV6-4 and TRBJ1-5; 12 positions agree with TRBD1. V dropped 0 bases and J dropped 3; count of bases not matched to a gene: 9. In germline, CDR1 is MRHNA, CDR2 SNTAGT. This CDR3 has 19 amino acids. CDR3 residues: CASSDSGQGAMVANQPQHF. The DNA of the CDR3 is TGTGCCAGCAGTGACTCGGGACAGGGGGCTATGGTAGCCAATCAGCCCCAGCATTTT.

This clonotype came up a few times. The chain employs TRBV19 and TRBJ2-3; 7 bases fit TRBD1. V lost 4 bases and J lost 8; bases outside the gene matches: 3. This CDR3 has 12 residues. Per the germline V gene, CDR1 is LNHDA and CDR2 is SQIVND (reference sequence). DNA of the CDR3: TGTGCCAGTAGTAAAGGGGGCCCTACGCAGTATTTT. Protein: CASSKGGPTQYF. Full variable domain (rest looked up from reference TRBV19 and TRBJ2-3): DGGITQSPKYLFRKEGQNVTLSCEQNLNHDAMYWYRQDPGQGLRLIYYSQIVNDFQKGDIAEGYSVSREKKESFPLTVTSAQKNPTAFYLCASSKGGPTQYFGPGTRLTVL.

The chain employs TRBV6-1 and TRBJ1-1; D is unclear. This CDR3 contains 14 residues. Looked up from germline, CDR1 is MNHNS and CDR2 is SASEGT. V shed 0 bases and J shed 1 base, with 6 bases lying between them. CDR3 nucleotides: TGTGCCAGCAGTGAAGCCCCCAAGAACACTGAAGCTTTCTTT. Translating gives CASSEAPKNTEAFF.

The chain joins TRBV5-5 to TRBJ2-1; D remains ambiguous. Deletions cut 4 bases from V and 2 bases from J, with 13 bases between. CDR1 SGHKS and CDR2 YYEKEE come from the germline V gene (reference sequence). The CDR3 is 15 amino acids. The CDR3: CASSQDASAYNEQFF. Here the CDR3 DNA reads TGTGCCAGCAGCCAGGACGCCTCGGCCTACAATGAGCAGTTCTTC. The whole variable domain, remainder taken from reference TRBV5-5 and TRBJ2-1, is DAGVTQSPTHLIKTRGQQVTLRCSPISGHKSVSWYQQVLGQGPQFIFQYYEKEERGRGNFPDRFSARQFPNYSSELNVNALLLGDSALYLCASSQDASAYNEQFFGPGTRLTVL.

This clonotype was seen more than once but under ten times. J is TRBJ2-2 and V is TRBV15; D might be TRBD1 or TRBD2, each matching 6 bases. V shed 5 bases and J shed 5 bases, with 18 bases lying between them. The CDR3 totals 16 residues. Germline lookup yields CDR1 LNHNV and CDR2 YYDKDF (reference sequence). CDR3 in amino acids: CATSVDRGAGTGELFF. For the CDR3, the DNA is TGTGCCACCAGCGTAGATAGGGGGGCTGGGACCGGGGAGCTGTTTTTT. Using reference TRBV15 and TRBJ2-2 for the parts outside the CDR3, the full variable domain is DAMVIQNPRYQVTQFGKPVTLSCSQTLNHNVMYWYQQKSSQAPKLLFHYYDKDFNNEADTPDNFQSRRPNTSFCFLDIRSPGLGDTAMYLCATSVDRGAGTGELFFGEGSRLTVL.

The rearrangement uses TRBV5-1 and TRBJ1-1; 8 nucleotides match TRBD1. The J segment lost 5 bases and the V segment lost 0 bases, leaving 9 bases of the junction unmatched. Germline loops: CDR1 SGHRS, CDR2 YFSETQ. The CDR3 spans 16 residues. The CDR3 loop reads CASSLDGQGLGTEAFF. In DNA, the CDR3 is TGCGCCAGCAGCTTGGACGGACAGGGTTTGGGGACTGAAGCTTTCTTT. The full variable domain, with the rest looked up from reference TRBV5-1 and TRBJ1-1, is KAGVTQTPRYLIKTRGQQVTLSCSPISGHRSVSWYQQTPGQGLQFLFEYFSETQRNKGNFPGRFSGRQFSNSRSEMNVSTLELGDSALYLCASSLDGQGLGTEAFFGQGTRLTVV.

The CDR3 sequence is CASSLRWGEETQYF. CDR3 coding DNA: TGTGCCAGCAGTTTAAGATGGGGGGAAGAGACCCAGTACTTC. The chain uses TRBV12-3 or TRBV12-4 and TRBJ2-5; possibly TRBD2 for D (6 bases). The CDR3 loop spans 14 amino acids. V lost 2 bases, J lost 3 bases, and 10 bases lay in between.

This chain connects TRBV5-1 to TRBJ2-7, with D perhaps TRBD1 (5 bases). The CDR3 is made up of 14 amino acids. Between the trimmed V and J ends, which lost 1 base and 5 bases, there was a span of 13 bases. The germline gives CDR1 SGHRS, CDR2 YFSETQ. The CDR3 nucleotides are TGCGCCAGCAGCTTGATCCGCAGGGAAAACGAGCAGTACTTC. Residues: CASSLIRRENEQYF.

This sequence joins TRBV5-1 and TRBJ2-1, with 9 nucleotides matching TRBD1. V gave up 1 base and J gave up 8 bases; unmatched junction bases: 28. Germline-derived CDR1 and CDR2 are SGHRS and YFSETQ. CDR3 length: 22 amino acids. As DNA, the CDR3 is TGCGCCAGCAGCTTGCGGGGCTTTGCGACACCCCCGGGACAGGGAAGGGGCGATGAGCAGTTCTTC. Protein product: CASSLRGFATPPGQGRGDEQFF. Full variable domain (missing parts from reference TRBV5-1 and TRBJ2-1): KAGVTQTPRYLIKTRGQQVTLSCSPISGHRSVSWYQQTPGQGLQFLFEYFSETQRNKGNFPGRFSGRQFSNSRSEMNVSTLELGDSALYLCASSLRGFATPPGQGRGDEQFFGPGTRLTVL.

As DNA, the CDR3 is TGTGCCAGCAGCCAAGTATACGGGCCAAACACCGGGGAGCTGTTTTTT. It yields the protein CASSQVYGPNTGELFF. This rearrangement joins TRBV3-1 to TRBJ2-2, with D unclear. Germline V gene data show CDR1 as LGHDT and CDR2 as YNNKEL (reference sequence). The CDR3 is 16 residues long. Trimming left V 1 base short and J 2 bases short, with 11 bases between.

This clonotype occurred a few times. This chain connects TRBV7-9 to TRBJ1-1; TRBD1 matches 9 bases. Germline CDR1 SEHNR, CDR2 FQNEAQ (reference sequence). This CDR3 region has 15 residues. Trimming removed 4 bases from V and 5 bases from J; junction bases left unmatched: 8. The CDR3 sequence is CASSSLQGARTEAFF. The CDR3 DNA is TGTGCCAGCAGCTCCCTACAGGGGGCGCGAACTGAAGCTTTCTTT.

This clonotype was counted many times. The chain uses TRBV7-2 and TRBJ1-5; TRBD1 matches at 10 bases. Germline loops: CDR1 SGHTA, CDR2 FQGNSA. CDR3 size: 17 residues. V shed 2 bases, J shed 7 bases, and the junction held 11 bases outside the gene matches. This CDR3 reads CASSLPTTGGLGQPQHF. CDR3 nucleotides: TGTGCCAGCAGCTTACCAACGACAGGGGGCTTGGGGCAGCCCCAGCATTTT.

For the CDR3, the DNA is TGTGCCAGCAGCGGGCACAGGACAGGAGGTTATACCAAAAACATTCAGTACTTC. Its protein is CASSGHRTGGYTKNIQYF. The V gene is TRBV7-2, the J gene TRBJ2-4, with 7 bases matching TRBD1. With V trimmed by 5 bases and J by 2 bases, 15 bases remained unmatched. The CDR3 runs 18 residues. Per germline, CDR1 SGHTA and CDR2 FQGNSA.

This clonotype was seen more than once but under ten times. V is TRBV4-1 and J is TRBJ1-1; D is ambiguous. There are 17 residues in the CDR3. Trimming shortened V by 1 base and J by 4 bases, and 19 bases separated the two germline ends. Per germline, CDR1 MGHRA and CDR2 YSYEKL. The CDR3 DNA follows: TGCGCCAGCAGCCAAGCCCTACTCGTCCGTGGAGTCACTGAAGCTTTCTTT. This sequence encodes CASSQALLVRGVTEAFF.

Only a few counts were recorded for this clonotype. This chain joins TRBV20-1 and TRBJ1-5; D possibly corresponds to TRBD1 (6 bases). The length of the CDR3 is 14 residues. The germline V gene has CDR1 DFQATT and CDR2 SNEGSKA (reference sequence). Trimming shortened V by 5 bases and J by 5 bases, and 16 bases separated the two germline ends. The CDR3 loop is CSAFTGISDQPQHF. The DNA for the CDR3 is TGCAGTGCTTTTACAGGGATCAGCGATCAGCCCCAGCATTTT.

This clonotype was observed a handful of times. The V call is TRBV6-6, the J call TRBJ1-2, with D maybe TRBD1 (5 bases). With 2 bases removed from V and 8 bases from J, the gap between germline ends came to 12 bases. The CDR3 sequence is 13 residues long. The germline V gene has CDR1 MNHNY and CDR2 SVGAGI (reference sequence). CDR3: CASSYGGALGYTF. In nucleotides, the CDR3 is TGTGCCAGCAGTTACGGCGGGGCCCTCGGCTACACCTTC.

This chain links TRBV10-2 with TRBJ2-7; 7 positions match TRBD1. Trimming at V came to 8 bases and at J to 4 bases, leaving 2 bases not matched to a gene. This CDR3 spans 11 amino acids. From germline, CDR1 is WSHSY and CDR2 SAAADI. CDR3: CASDRVYEQYV. CDR3 DNA: TGCGCCAGCGACAGGGTTTACGAGCAGTACGTC.